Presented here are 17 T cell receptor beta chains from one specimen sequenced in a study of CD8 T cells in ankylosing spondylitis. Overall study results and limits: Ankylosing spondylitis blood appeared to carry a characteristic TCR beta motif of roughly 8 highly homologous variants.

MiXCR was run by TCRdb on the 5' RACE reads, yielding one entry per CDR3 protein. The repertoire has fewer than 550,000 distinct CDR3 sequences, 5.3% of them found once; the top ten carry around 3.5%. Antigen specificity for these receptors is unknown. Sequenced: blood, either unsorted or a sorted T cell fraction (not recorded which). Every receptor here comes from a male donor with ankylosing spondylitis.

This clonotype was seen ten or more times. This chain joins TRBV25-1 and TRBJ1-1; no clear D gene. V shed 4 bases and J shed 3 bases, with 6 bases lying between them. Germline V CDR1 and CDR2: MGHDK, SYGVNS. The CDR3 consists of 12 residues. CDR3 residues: CASSGRYTEAFF. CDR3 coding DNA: TGTGCCAGCAGTGGACGTTACACTGAAGCTTTCTTT.

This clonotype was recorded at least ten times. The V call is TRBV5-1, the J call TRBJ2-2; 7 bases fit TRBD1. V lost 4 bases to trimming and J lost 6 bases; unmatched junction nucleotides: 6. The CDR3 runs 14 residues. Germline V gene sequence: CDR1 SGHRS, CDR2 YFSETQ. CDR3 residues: CASSNPQGAGELFF. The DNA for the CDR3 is TGCGCCAGCAGCAATCCGCAGGGGGCCGGGGAGCTGTTTTTT.

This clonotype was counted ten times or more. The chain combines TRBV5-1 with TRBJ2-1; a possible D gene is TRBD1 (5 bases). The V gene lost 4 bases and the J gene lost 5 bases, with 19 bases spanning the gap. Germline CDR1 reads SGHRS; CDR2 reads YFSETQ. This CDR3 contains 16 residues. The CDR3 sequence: CASSPQWQGWDNEQFF. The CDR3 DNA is TGCGCCAGCAGCCCTCAATGGCAGGGTTGGGACAATGAGCAGTTCTTC.

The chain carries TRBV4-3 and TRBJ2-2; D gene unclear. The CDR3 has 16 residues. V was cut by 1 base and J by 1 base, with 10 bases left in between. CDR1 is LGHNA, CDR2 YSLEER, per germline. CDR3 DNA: TGCGCCAGCAGCCAAGTCCCTGACGGGAACACCGGGGAGCTGTTTTTT. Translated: CASSQVPDGNTGELFF.

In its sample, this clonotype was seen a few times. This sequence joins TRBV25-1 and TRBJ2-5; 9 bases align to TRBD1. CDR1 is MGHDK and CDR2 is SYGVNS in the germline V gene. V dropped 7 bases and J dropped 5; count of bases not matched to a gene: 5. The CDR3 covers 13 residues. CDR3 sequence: CASKQGARETQYF. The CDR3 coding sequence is TGTGCCAGCAAACAGGGGGCTCGGGAGACCCAGTACTTC.

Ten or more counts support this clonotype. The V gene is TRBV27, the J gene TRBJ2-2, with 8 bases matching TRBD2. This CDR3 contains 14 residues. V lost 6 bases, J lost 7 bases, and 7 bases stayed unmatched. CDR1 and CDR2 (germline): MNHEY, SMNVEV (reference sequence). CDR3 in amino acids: CASRPSGRFGELFF. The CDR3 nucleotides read TGTGCCAGCAGACCCAGCGGGAGATTCGGGGAGCTGTTTTTT.

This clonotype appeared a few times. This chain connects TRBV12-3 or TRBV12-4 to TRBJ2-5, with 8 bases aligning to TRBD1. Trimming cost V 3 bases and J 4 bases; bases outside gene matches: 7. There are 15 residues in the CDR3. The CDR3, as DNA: TGTGCCAGCAGTTTTACCGGGACAGGCCGAGAGACCCAGTACTTC. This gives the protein CASSFTGTGRETQYF.

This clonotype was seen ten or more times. The CDR3 reads CAISESPVEQYF. CDR3 coding DNA: TGTGCCATCAGTGAGTCGCCCGTCGAGCAGTACTTC. The chain employs TRBV10-3 and TRBJ2-7; D remains ambiguous. V was shortened by 0 bases and J by 6 bases, with 6 bases between the two germline ends. The CDR3 contains 12 residues. Germline CDR1 reads ENHRY; CDR2 reads SYGVKD.

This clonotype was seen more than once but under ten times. This CDR3 is CASSSRLTGDEAFF. The CDR3 nucleotides are TGTGCCAGCTCATCTCGTTTGACAGGGGATGAAGCTTTCTTT. The J gene is TRBJ1-1, the V gene TRBV18, with 8 bases that match TRBD1. Germline-derived CDR1 and CDR2 are KGHSH and LQKENI. The CDR3 extends over 14 amino acids. The trim removed 5 bases at V and 7 bases at J, leaving 9 bases unmatched.

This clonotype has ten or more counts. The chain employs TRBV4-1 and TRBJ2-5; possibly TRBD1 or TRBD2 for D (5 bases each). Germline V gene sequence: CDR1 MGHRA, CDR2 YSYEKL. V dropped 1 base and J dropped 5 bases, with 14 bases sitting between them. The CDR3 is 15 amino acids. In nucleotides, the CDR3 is TGCGCCAGCAGCCAAGGAGGGGATTTTATTGAGACCCAGTACTTC. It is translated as CASSQGGDFIETQYF.

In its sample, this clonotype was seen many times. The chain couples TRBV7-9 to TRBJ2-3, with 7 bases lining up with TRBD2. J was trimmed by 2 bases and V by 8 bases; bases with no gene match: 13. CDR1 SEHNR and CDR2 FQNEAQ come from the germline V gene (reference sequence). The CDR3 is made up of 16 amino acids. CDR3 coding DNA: TGTGCCAGCGGCACCTCTATTCGGGGGGACACAGATACGCAGTATTTT. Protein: CASGTSIRGDTDTQYF.

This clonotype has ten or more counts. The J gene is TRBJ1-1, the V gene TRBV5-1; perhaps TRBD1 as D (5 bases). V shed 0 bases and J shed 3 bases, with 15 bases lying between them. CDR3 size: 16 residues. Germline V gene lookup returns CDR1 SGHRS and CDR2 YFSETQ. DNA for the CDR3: TGCGCCAGCAGCTTGGCCGAAGGGGCAGGGTACACTGAAGCTTTCTTT. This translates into CASSLAEGAGYTEAFF.

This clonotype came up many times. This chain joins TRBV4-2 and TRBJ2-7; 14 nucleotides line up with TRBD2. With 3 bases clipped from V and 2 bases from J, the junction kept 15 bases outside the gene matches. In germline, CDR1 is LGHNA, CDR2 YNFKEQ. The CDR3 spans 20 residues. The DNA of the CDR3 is TGTGCCAGCAGCCATCATTTTGGGACTAGCGGGAGAAAAGGCCCCTACGAGCAGTACTTC. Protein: CASSHHFGTSGRKGPYEQYF.

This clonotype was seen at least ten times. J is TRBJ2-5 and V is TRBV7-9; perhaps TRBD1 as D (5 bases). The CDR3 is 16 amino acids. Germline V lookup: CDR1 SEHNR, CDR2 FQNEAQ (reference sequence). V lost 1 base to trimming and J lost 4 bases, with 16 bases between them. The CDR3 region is CASSLGRQGSTETQYF. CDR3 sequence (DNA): TGTGCCAGCAGCTTAGGACGGCAGGGTAGTACAGAGACCCAGTACTTC.

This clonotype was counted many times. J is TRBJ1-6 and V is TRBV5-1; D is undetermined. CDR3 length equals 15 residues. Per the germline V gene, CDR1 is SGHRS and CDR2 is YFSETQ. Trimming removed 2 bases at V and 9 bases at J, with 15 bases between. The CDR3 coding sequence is TGCGCCAGCAGCTTAGCGCCCGAAAGTGGTTCACCCCTCCACTTT. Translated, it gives CASSLAPESGSPLHF.

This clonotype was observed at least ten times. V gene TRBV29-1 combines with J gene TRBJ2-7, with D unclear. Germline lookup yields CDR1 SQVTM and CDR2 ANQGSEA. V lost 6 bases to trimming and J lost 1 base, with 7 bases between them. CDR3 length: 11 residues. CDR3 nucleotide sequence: TGCAGCGTAGAGAAGTCCTACGAGCAGTACTTC. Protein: CSVEKSYEQYF.

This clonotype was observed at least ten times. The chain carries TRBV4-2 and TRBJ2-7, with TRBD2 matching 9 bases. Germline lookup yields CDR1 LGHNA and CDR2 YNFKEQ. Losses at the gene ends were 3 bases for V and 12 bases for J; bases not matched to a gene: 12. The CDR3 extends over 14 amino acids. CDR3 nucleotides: TGTGCCAGCAGCCAGGAGTCCCCGGGACTAGCACCGTACTTC. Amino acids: CASSQESPGLAPYF.